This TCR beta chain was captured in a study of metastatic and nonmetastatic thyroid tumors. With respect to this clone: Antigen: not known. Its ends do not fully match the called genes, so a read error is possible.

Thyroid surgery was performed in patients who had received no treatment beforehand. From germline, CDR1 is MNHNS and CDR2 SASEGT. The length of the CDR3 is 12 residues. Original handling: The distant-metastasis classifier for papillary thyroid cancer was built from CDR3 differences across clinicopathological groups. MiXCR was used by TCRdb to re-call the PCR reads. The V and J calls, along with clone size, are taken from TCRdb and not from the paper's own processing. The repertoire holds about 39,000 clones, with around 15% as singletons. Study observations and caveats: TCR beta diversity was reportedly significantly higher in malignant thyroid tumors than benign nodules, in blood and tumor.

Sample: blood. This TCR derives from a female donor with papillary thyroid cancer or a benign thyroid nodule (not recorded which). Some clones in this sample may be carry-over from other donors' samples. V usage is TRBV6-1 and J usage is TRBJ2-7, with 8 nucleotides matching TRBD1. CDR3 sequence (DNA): TGTTCCAGCAGTGACAGGGGTGGCGAGCAGTACTTC. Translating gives CSSSDRGGEQYF.